One and the same sample provided the 18 T cell receptor beta chains below, sequenced in a study of T cells in Graves' hyperthyroidism and ophthalmopathy. The investigators amplified TCR beta CDR3 regions from RNA transcripts. Primed by the HTBI set, a first-round RT-PCR was run on the TCR CDR3. TCRdb reprocessed the multiplex PCR reads with MiXCR, giving one entry per CDR3 protein. Among about 840,000 distinct CDR3 sequences listed, 35% to 40% were seen once. Sequenced sample: blood. These receptors were taken from a man between 18 and 35 years old with Graves' hyperthyroidism.

This clonotype was observed at least ten times. The chain joins TRBV10-3 to TRBJ1-2, with a possible D match to TRBD1 (5 bases). V was cut by 2 bases and J by 3 bases, with 7 bases left in between. The CDR3 is made up of 13 amino acids. Per germline, CDR1 ENHRY and CDR2 SYGVKD. CDR3 protein: CAISEQGYYGYTF. CDR3 sequence (DNA): TGTGCCATCAGTGAGCAGGGTTACTATGGCTACACCTTC.

The chain uses TRBV10-2 and TRBJ1-2, with TRBD1 identical over 8 bases. The CDR3 runs 14 residues. The J segment lost 3 bases and the V segment lost 7 bases, leaving 7 bases of the junction unmatched. Germline V gene sequence: CDR1 WSHSY, CDR2 SAAADI. Written as DNA, the CDR3 is TGCGCCAGCACGCGGGACAGGCTTTACTATGGCTACACCTTC. Residues: CASTRDRLYYGYTF.

The rearrangement uses TRBV2 and TRBJ2-7, with D hard to call. The CDR3 totals 12 residues. Trimming removed 7 bases from V and 5 bases from J, with 12 bases in between. CDR1 is SNHLY, CDR2 FYNNEI, per germline. The DNA of the CDR3 is TGTGCCAGCACGTATGGGGTCGACGAGCAGTACTTC. It specifies CASTYGVDEQYF.

The chain links TRBV2 to TRBJ1-5; 8 nucleotides align to TRBD1. This CDR3 is 12 amino acids long. Germline-derived CDR1 and CDR2 are SNHLY and FYNNEI. This CDR3 reads CAADRVDQPQHF. CDR3 coding DNA: TGTGCAGCGGACAGGGTGGATCAGCCCCAGCATTTT.

This clonotype was counted once. The genes are TRBV5-5 and TRBJ1-1, with TRBD1 as a possible D gene (6 bases). V lost 3 bases to trimming and J lost 0 bases, with 12 bases between them. This CDR3 spans 15 amino acids. The V gene's germline CDR1 is SGHKS and CDR2 YYEKEE (reference sequence). CDR3 coding DNA: TGTGCCAGCAGCTCCCCAGGGGAGATGAACACTGAAGCTTTCTTT. It is translated as CASSSPGEMNTEAFF.

This clonotype was seen many times. The chain recombines TRBV7-9 with TRBJ1-3; D is perhaps TRBD1 (5 bases). This CDR3 region has 15 residues. Germline CDR1 is SEHNR and CDR2 is FQNEAQ (reference sequence). Trimming stripped 5 bases from V and 2 bases from J, with 13 bases between. The CDR3 loop reads CASSHAGTPGNTIYF. CDR3 sequence (DNA): TGTGCCAGCAGCCATGCCGGGACGCCTGGAAACACCATATATTTT. Supplemented by reference TRBV7-9 and TRBJ1-3, the full variable domain reads DTGVSQNPRHKITKRGQNVTFRCDPISEHNRLYWYRQTLGQGPEFLTYFQNEAQLEKSRLLSDRFSAERPKGSFSTLEIQRTEQGDSAMYLCASSHAGTPGNTIYFGEGSWLTVV.

This clonotype was detected ten times or more. This chain uses TRBV7-9 with TRBJ1-1; 7 nucleotides match TRBD1. The junction had 5 bases not matched to a gene; V was cut back by 2 bases and J by 2 bases. CDR1 is SEHNR, CDR2 FQNEAQ, per germline (reference sequence). The CDR3 extends over 15 amino acids. Here the CDR3 reads CASSLPQGVNTEAFF. CDR3 coding DNA: TGTGCCAGCAGCTTACCCCAGGGGGTTAACACTGAAGCTTTCTTT.

The V gene is TRBV6-5, the J gene TRBJ1-6, with a tentative D call TRBD1 (6 bases). V shed 0 bases and J shed 11 bases, with 14 bases lying between them. This CDR3 is built from 15 residues. The V gene's germline CDR1 is MNHEY and CDR2 SVGAGI. CDR3 sequence: CASSYSTRGRAPLHF. CDR3 nucleotide sequence: TGTGCCAGCAGTTACTCGACCAGGGGAAGGGCACCCCTCCACTTT.

The DNA of the CDR3 is TGTGCCAGCAGCTCGACAGACCACTCTGGAAACACCATATATTTT. This sequence encodes CASSSTDHSGNTIYF. V gene TRBV7-9 combines with J gene TRBJ1-3, with D possibly TRBD1 on 5 matching bases. Germline V lookup: CDR1 SEHNR, CDR2 FQNEAQ (reference sequence). Trimming took off 4 bases at V and 0 bases at J, with 10 bases between the two ends. The CDR3 loop spans 15 amino acids. The variable domain in full, completed from reference TRBV7-9 and TRBJ1-3, reads DTGVSQNPRHKITKRGQNVTFRCDPISEHNRLYWYRQTLGQGPEFLTYFQNEAQLEKSRLLSDRFSAERPKGSFSTLEIQRTEQGDSAMYLCASSSTDHSGNTIYFGEGSWLTVV.

The rearrangement uses TRBV12-3 or TRBV12-4 and TRBJ2-7, with D tentatively TRBD1 or TRBD2 (5 bases each). Trimming pared 6 bases from V and 3 bases from J, leaving 15 bases between. This CDR3 contains 14 residues. The CDR3 is CASSGPGAGYEQYF. DNA for the CDR3: TGTGCCAGCAGCGGGCCCGGGGCGGGCTACGAGCAGTACTTC.

The chain links TRBV24-1 to TRBJ2-5; D call uncertain. CDR1 and CDR2 (germline): KGHDR, SFDVKD. The CDR3 contains 13 residues. Trimming pared 5 bases from V and 4 bases from J, leaving 10 bases between. CDR3 in amino acids: CATSAPSRETQYF. DNA of the CDR3: TGTGCCACCAGTGCGCCGAGCCGAGAGACCCAGTACTTC.

The CDR3 DNA is TGCGCCAGCAGTGCGCTTCGGGAATTGGGTGAGCAGTACTTC. Protein product: CASSALRELGEQYF. This chain uses TRBV10-2 with TRBJ2-7; maybe TRBD2 (5 bases). V was clipped by 4 bases and J by 7 bases, with 17 bases between them. CDR3 length: 14 residues. Germline loops: CDR1 WSHSY, CDR2 SAAADI.

This clonotype was detected many times. The V and J genes are TRBV5-1 and TRBJ2-2, with D hard to call. Looked up from germline, CDR1 is SGHRS and CDR2 is YFSETQ. Trimming left V 3 bases short and J 2 bases short, with 8 bases between. CDR3 length equals 14 residues. CDR3 protein: CASSSLVNTGELFF. In DNA, the CDR3 is TGCGCCAGCAGCTCTCTAGTAAACACCGGGGAGCTGTTTTTT.

This clonotype was counted a single time. The chain's CDR3 is CSAIASGEKLFF. The CDR3 DNA sequence: TGCAGTGCTATTGCAAGCGGGGAAAAACTGTTTTTT. The chain uses TRBV20-1 and TRBJ1-4; no firm D call. The CDR3 is 12 amino acids. Trimming took off 4 bases at V and 8 bases at J, with 11 bases between the two ends. Germline V CDR1 and CDR2: DFQATT, SNEGSKA (reference sequence).

This clonotype was counted only a few times. This chain uses TRBV7-2 with TRBJ2-7; possibly TRBD2 for D (5 bases). Per the germline V gene, CDR1 is SGHTA and CDR2 is FQGNSA. The CDR3 consists of 12 residues. V lost 3 bases and J 6 bases, leaving 9 bases between the germline ends. The CDR3 DNA reads as TGTGCCAGCAGCTTCCGGGAATCCGAGCAGTACTTC. Encoded protein: CASSFRESEQYF. The whole variable domain, remainder taken from reference TRBV7-2 and TRBJ2-7, is GAGVSQSPSNKVTEKGKDVELRCDPISGHTALYWYRQSLGQGLEFLIYFQGNSAPDKSGLPSDRFSAERTGGSVSTLTIQRTQQEDSAVYLCASSFRESEQYFGPGTRLTVT.

V gene TRBV2 combines with J gene TRBJ2-7, with TRBD2 as a possible D gene (5 bases). In germline, CDR1 is SNHLY, CDR2 FYNNEI. The CDR3 runs to 15 residues. V was shortened by 2 bases and J by 6 bases, with 17 bases between the two germline ends. This chain's CDR3 is CASSEWESVSREQYF. In DNA form, the CDR3 reads TGTGCCAGCAGTGAATGGGAGTCAGTCTCGCGCGAGCAGTACTTC.

This clonotype was seen a few times. The chain is built from TRBV3-1 and TRBJ1-2; D not resolved. Per the germline V gene, CDR1 is LGHDT and CDR2 is YNNKEL (reference sequence). The CDR3 is 11 amino acids. The germline V and J ends were trimmed by 3 bases and 8 bases, with 7 bases remaining between them. CDR3 protein: CASSQAFGYTF. The CDR3 DNA reads TGTGCCAGCAGCCAGGCCTTCGGCTACACCTTC.

J is TRBJ1-5 and V is TRBV15; D is unresolved. There are 15 residues in the CDR3. Trimming pared 3 bases from V and 0 bases from J, leaving 9 bases between. Germline assignment: CDR1 LNHNV and CDR2 YYDKDF (reference sequence). The CDR3 coding sequence is TGTGCCACCAGCAGCGCACAGAGTAGCAATCAGCCCCAGCATTTT. It translates to CATSSAQSSNQPQHF.